A single sample is the source of the 9 T cell receptor beta chains below, sequenced in a study of blood T cell repertoires in COVID-19. Sequencing used immunoSEQ multiplex PCR; TCRdb keeps in-frame clones, though not all of them. The sample has approximately 73,000 clones; more than 75% are singletons. The material sequenced was peripheral blood. These receptors all stem from a woman aged 70-85 years with acute or convalescent COVID-19.

The V gene is TRBV5-1, the J gene TRBJ2-2; TRBD2 matches at 8 bases. The CDR3 totals 15 residues. The germline CDR1 and CDR2 sequences are SGHRS and YFSETQ. J gave up 4 bases and V 1 base, and 3 bases lay outside the gene matches. The CDR3 region is CASSLTSGGTGELFF. Written as DNA, the CDR3 is TGCGCCAGCAGCTTGACCAGCGGGGGCACCGGGGAGCTGTTTTTT.

This sequence joins TRBV30 and TRBJ2-3; D unclear. Germline assignment: CDR1 GTSNPN and CDR2 SVGIG (reference sequence). V was pared by 1 base and J by 6 bases, with 11 bases between. There are 13 residues in the CDR3. The CDR3 loop is CAWSGGAGDTQYF. The CDR3 bases are TGTGCCTGGAGTGGAGGAGCTGGGGATACGCAGTATTTT.

This chain uses TRBV28 with TRBJ2-7; a weak D match, TRBD1 (6 bases). CDR3 length: 14 residues. Germline loops: CDR1 MDHEN, CDR2 SYDVKM. Trimming shortened V by 3 bases and J by 3 bases, and 12 bases separated the two germline ends. The CDR3 loop reads CASSLTGDGYEQYF. CDR3 coding DNA: TGTGCCAGCAGTTTGACAGGCGATGGCTACGAGCAGTACTTC.

The CDR3 sequence is CASSEEYSAETQYF. CDR3 nucleotide sequence: TGTGCCAGCAGTGAAGAATATAGCGCGGAGACCCAGTACTTC. V is TRBV6-1 and J is TRBJ2-5; D perhaps matches TRBD2 (5 bases). Per germline, CDR1 MNHNS and CDR2 SASEGT. CDR3 length equals 14 residues. V was trimmed by 1 base and J by 5 bases, leaving 11 bases between them.

This sequence joins TRBV28 and TRBJ2-7; D is possibly TRBD1 (6 bases). V lost 7 bases and J 3 bases, leaving 19 bases between the germline ends. The CDR3 runs 15 residues. Germline loops: CDR1 MDHEN, CDR2 SYDVKM. The CDR3 spells CASKGTTQVVYEQYF. The CDR3 DNA sequence: TGTGCCAGCAAAGGGACAACACAAGTGGTCTACGAGCAGTACTTC.

This clone appeared a single time. The chain couples TRBV27 to TRBJ2-3; 8 bases fit TRBD2. The germline V gene has CDR1 MNHEY and CDR2 SMNVEV (reference sequence). CDR3 length: 17 amino acids. J gave up 2 bases and V 5 bases, and 12 bases lay outside the gene matches. CDR3 amino acids: CASSPFEAGGYTDTQYF. In DNA form, the CDR3 reads TGTGCCAGCAGTCCCTTCGAGGCGGGGGGTTACACAGATACGCAGTATTTT.

This chain joins TRBV7-2 and TRBJ1-2, with D possibly being TRBD1 (5 bases). The length of the CDR3 is 16 residues. In germline, CDR1 is SGHTA, CDR2 FQGNSA. Between the trimmed V and J ends, which lost 2 bases and 5 bases, there was a span of 18 bases. The CDR3: CASSLRYLGGVYGYTF. For the CDR3, the DNA is TGTGCCAGCAGCTTACGGTACCTCGGGGGGGTATATGGCTACACCTTC.

This clone was seen just once. The gene calls are TRBV3-1 (or the pseudogene TRBV3-2) and TRBJ2-1, with 7 bases aligning to TRBD2. With V trimmed by 1 base and J by 5 bases, 8 bases remained unmatched. This CDR3 is built from 16 residues. Per the germline V gene, CDR1 is LGHDT and CDR2 is YNNKEL (reference sequence). CDR3: CASSQVGPSGNNEQFF. In nucleotides, the CDR3 is TGTGCCAGCAGCCAAGTCGGGCCTAGCGGAAACAATGAGCAGTTCTTC.

The chain is built from TRBV28 and TRBJ2-2; 12 bases line up with TRBD2. The germline gives CDR1 MDHEN, CDR2 SYDVKM. V lost 4 bases, J lost 3 bases, and 3 bases stayed unmatched. This CDR3 is built from 16 residues. The CDR3 DNA reads as TGTGCCAGCAGTTCTGGACTAGCGGGGTACACCGGGGAGCTGTTTTTT. Translation gives CASSSGLAGYTGELFF. Full variable domain (outside the CDR3, taken from reference TRBV28 and TRBJ2-2): DVKVTQSSRYLVKRTGEKVFLECVQDMDHENMFWYRQDPGLGLRLIYFSYDVKMKEKGDIPEGYSVSREKKERFSLILESASTNQTSMYLCASSSGLAGYTGELFFGEGSRLTVL.